These 3 T cell receptor beta chains originate from one sample sequenced in a study of CD8+ T cells in alopecia areata. RNA was extracted and reverse transcribed into cDNA as the sequencing template. Here immunoSEQ multiplex PCR was the method, and the copy in TCRdb shows in-frame clones only, minus some. The sample contains 120,000 to 150,000 clones, less than 75% of which appear only once. Sequencing used CD8+ T cells sorted from blood. The receptor source for this set is a human donor in good health.

This clone was detected once. The chain recombines TRBV25-1 with TRBJ1-1, with D possibly TRBD1 on 5 matching bases. In germline, CDR1 is MGHDK, CDR2 SYGVNS. The V end lost 8 bases, the J end lost 3 bases, and 10 bases lay between the germline ends. The CDR3 extends over 12 amino acids. The DNA for the CDR3 is TGTGCCAGCGGGGCGGGGTACACTGAAGCTTTCTTT. Its protein is CASGAGYTEAFF.

Comment on this clone: Other DNA variants within this sample encode the same CDR3. This chain joins TRBV7-9 and TRBJ2-1; D not resolved. The CDR3 loop spans 12 amino acids. Germline CDR1 SEHNR, CDR2 FQNEAQ (reference sequence). V shed 3 bases and J shed 5 bases, with 5 bases lying between them. CDR3 sequence (DNA): TGTGCCAGCAGCTTGGGCAACAATGAGCAGTTCTTC. Translation: CASSLGNNEQFF. The complete variable domain, with remaining parts taken from reference TRBV7-9 and TRBJ2-1, reads DTGVSQNPRHKITKRGQNVTFRCDPISEHNRLYWYRQTLGQGPEFLTYFQNEAQLEKSRLLSDRFSAERPKGSFSTLEIQRTEQGDSAMYLCASSLGNNEQFFGPGTRLTVL.

V usage is TRBV29-1 and J usage is TRBJ1-2; 8 bases are shared with TRBD1. The length of the CDR3 is 11 residues. CDR1 and CDR2 (germline): SQVTM, ANQGSEA. The junction had 5 bases not matched to a gene; V was cut back by 6 bases and J by 8 bases. CDR3: CSVDRVDGYTF. CDR3 bases: TGCAGCGTGGACAGGGTAGACGGCTACACCTTC.